Presented here are 5 T cell receptor beta chains from one specimen sequenced in a study of a mutant IDH1 vaccine in newly diagnosed glioma. These receptors have no known antigen. The method was immunoSEQ multiplex PCR; TCRdb's version includes in-frame clones alone and lacks a portion of them. The sample shows roughly 32,000 clones, around 90% of them seen only once. This sample's time point: week 47, end of study. Every vaccine dose comprised 300 ug of mutant IDH1 20-mer peptide plus topical imiquimod. The source material was PBMCs, sampled from a glioma patient whose treatment included an IDH1 peptide vaccine. These receptors all come from a man in his forties with glioma.

The V and J genes are TRBV2 and TRBJ2-1; possibly TRBD2 for D (5 bases). CDR3 size: 13 residues. Deletions cut 3 bases from V and 9 bases from J, with 12 bases between. The germline gives CDR1 SNHLY, CDR2 FYNNEI. CDR3 coding DNA: TGTGCCAGCAGTGAGGGAGTCGTAGGTGAGCAGTTCTTC. Residues: CASSEGVVGEQFF.

The rearrangement joins TRBV6-4 to TRBJ1-1; D not certain. The germline V and J ends were trimmed by 3 bases and 0 bases, with 14 bases remaining between them. Germline V CDR1 and CDR2: MRHNA, SNTAGT. The CDR3 extends over 16 amino acids. The CDR3 sequence is CASSEKGSAMNTEAFF. The CDR3 nucleotides read TGTGCCAGCAGTGAAAAGGGTTCCGCCATGAACACTGAAGCTTTCTTT.

CDR3 nucleotide sequence: TGTGCCAGCAGCCAAAATGGTGGAGAAAAACTGTTTTTT. Translating gives CASSQNGGEKLFF. V is TRBV4-2 and J is TRBJ1-4; D is uncertain. Germline V gives CDR1 LGHNA, CDR2 YNFKEQ. The CDR3 loop spans 13 amino acids. V dropped 2 bases and J dropped 8 bases, with 9 bases sitting between them.

The CDR3 is CASSMSNWGSGHLNTEAFF. For the CDR3, the DNA is TGTGCCAGTAGTATGAGTAATTGGGGATCGGGGCACCTGAACACTGAAGCTTTCTTT. V and J are TRBV19 and TRBJ1-1, with D maybe TRBD1 (5 bases). Trimming stripped 3 bases from V and 0 bases from J, with 23 bases between. This CDR3 is 19 amino acids long. The germline V gene encodes CDR1 LNHDA and CDR2 SQIVND (reference sequence).

This chain uses TRBV7-6 with TRBJ2-3; D may correspond to TRBD1 or TRBD2 (5 bases each). Trimming shortened V by 1 base and J by 4 bases, and 9 bases separated the two germline ends. Germline V CDR1 and CDR2: SGHVS, FNYEAQ. The CDR3 totals 14 residues. CDR3 residues: CASSLGQGADTQYF. Here the CDR3 DNA reads TGTGCCAGCAGCTTAGGGCAGGGAGCAGATACGCAGTATTTT.